These 9 T cell receptor beta chains share one sample of origin, sequenced in a study of T cells in Graves' hyperthyroidism and ophthalmopathy. Amplification yielded TCR beta CDR3 regions, with RNA transcripts as the source. Initially, a first-round RT-PCR of the TCR CDR3 employed the HTBI primer set. From the multiplex PCR reads, TCRdb called clonotypes with MiXCR, one entry per CDR3 protein. The table shows about 420,000 distinct CDR3 sequences, with around a sixth occurring only once. Sequencing was carried out using blood. Receptors were obtained from a woman aged 18-29 years with Graves' hyperthyroidism.

The CDR3 DNA follows: TGTGCCAGTAGTATAGAGGAATACAATGAGCAGTTCTTC. Translating gives CASSIEEYNEQFF. The chain has TRBV19 and TRBJ2-1; D is uncertain. The germline CDR1 and CDR2 sequences are LNHDA and SQIVND (reference sequence). The CDR3 runs 13 residues. Deletions cut 0 bases from V and 4 bases from J, with 4 bases between.

The chain is built from TRBV9 and TRBJ2-7, with 10 positions matching TRBD1. The germline V gene encodes CDR1 SGDLS and CDR2 YYNGEE. The ends lost 2 bases at V and 3 bases at J; junction bases unmatched: 5. The CDR3 totals 15 residues. The CDR3 sequence is CASSVAGTGVYEQYF. CDR3 nucleotides: TGTGCCAGCAGCGTCGCCGGGACAGGGGTCTACGAGCAGTACTTC.

This chain joins TRBV11-1 and TRBJ1-5; possibly TRBD1 for D (5 bases). Trimming removed 11 bases at V and 2 bases at J, with 16 bases between. CDR1 is SGHAT and CDR2 is FQDESV in the germline V gene (reference sequence). The CDR3 has 14 residues. The CDR3 here is CAGQRGVGNQPQHF. The CDR3 nucleotides are TGTGCCGGCCAGCGAGGGGTCGGCAATCAGCCCCAGCATTTT. Drawing the rest from reference TRBV11-1 and TRBJ1-5, the complete variable domain is EAEVAQSPRYKITEKSQAVAFWCDPISGHATLYWYRQILGQGPELLVQFQDESVVDDSQLPKDRFSAERLKGVDSTLKIQPAELGDSAMYLCAGQRGVGNQPQHFGDGTRLSIL.

This clonotype has a count of ten or more. The genes are TRBV6-1 and TRBJ1-1, with D unresolved. This CDR3 region has 13 residues. Germline V CDR1 and CDR2: MNHNS, SASEGT. V lost 6 bases to trimming and J lost 3 bases, with 11 bases between them. The CDR3 DNA sequence: TGTGCCAGCAGCTTTGGGGAGGACACTGAAGCTTTCTTT. Amino acids: CASSFGEDTEAFF.

This clonotype was seen ten or more times. The V call is TRBV6-1, the J call TRBJ1-2; TRBD1 is a possible D gene (5 bases). CDR3 length: 14 residues. V was clipped by 5 bases and J by 7 bases, with 17 bases between them. Germline V gene data show CDR1 as MNHNS and CDR2 as SASEGT. For the CDR3, the DNA is TGTGCCAGCAGTCGGGTTGGGACGCCAAGTGGCTACACCTTC. Translating gives CASSRVGTPSGYTF.

This chain links TRBV5-1 with TRBJ1-1, with D possibly matching TRBD1 (5 bases). The CDR3 is made up of 14 amino acids. V lost 1 base to trimming and J lost 5 bases, with 12 bases between them. Germline loops: CDR1 SGHRS, CDR2 YFSETQ. CDR3 loop: CASSLFGGETEAFF. CDR3 nucleotides: TGCGCCAGCAGCTTGTTCGGGGGAGAGACTGAAGCTTTCTTT.

The chain joins TRBV15 to TRBJ1-2; D gene ambiguous. Between the trimmed V and J ends, which lost 1 base and 13 bases, there was a span of 13 bases. This CDR3 contains 12 residues. The germline V gene has CDR1 LNHNV and CDR2 YYDKDF (reference sequence). As DNA, the CDR3 is TGTGCCACCAGCAGAGGGGTAGAGGTTTCCACCTTC. It translates to CATSRGVEVSTF.

This clonotype was seen only a few times. The chain is built from TRBV6-1 and TRBJ2-7; TRBD1 agrees at 9 bases. The length of the CDR3 is 15 residues. Germline V gene lookup returns CDR1 MNHNS and CDR2 SASEGT. This CDR3 is CAALRTGASRGEQYF. CDR3 DNA: TGTGCAGCACTCCGGACAGGGGCGTCCAGAGGGGAGCAGTACTTC.

The rearrangement joins TRBV29-1 to TRBJ2-2, with 8 bases that match TRBD1. V lost 7 bases to trimming and J lost 5 bases; unmatched junction nucleotides: 12. The CDR3 length is 15 residues. Germline values: CDR1 SQVTM, CDR2 ANQGSEA. The DNA for the CDR3 is TGCAGCGCCTGGCCCGACAGGGGAGGAACCGGGGAGCTGTTTTTT. Protein: CSAWPDRGGTGELFF.